Below are 28 T cell receptor beta chains sequenced from a single sample in a study of vaccination and CD4 T cells after COVID-19. The Oncomine TCR Beta short-read assay was applied to DNA of cultured CD4+ T cells. Each CDR3 protein is one row after TCRdb ran MiXCR on the PCR reads. This sample has some 14,000 distinct CDR3 sequences, with about 54% found just once. Treatment in this sample: roughly 11-day PBMC culture with coronavirus spike peptide pools or control peptides (ViraFEST assay). For these TCRs, the target antigens are not known. The sequencing sample was made of CD4+ T cells from blood, cultured in vitro. These receptors were taken from a human donor who had recovered from COVID-19.

DNA for the CDR3: TGTGCCATCAGTGTAGGGGGTCCCCTCACAGATACGCAGTATTTT. Translating it yields CAISVGGPLTDTQYF. This chain uses TRBV10-3 with TRBJ2-3, with D perhaps TRBD1 (6 bases). Germline V gene data show CDR1 as ENHRY and CDR2 as SYGVKD. The CDR3 is 15 residues long. Trimming shortened V by 4 bases and J by 2 bases, and 13 bases separated the two germline ends.

The table lists this clonotype with a few counts. The V and J genes are TRBV11-2 and TRBJ1-2; D not resolved. CDR1 SGHAT and CDR2 FQNNGV come from the germline V gene. V lost 1 base and J lost 4, with 4 bases in between. There are 12 residues in the CDR3. The CDR3, as DNA: TGTGCCAGCAGCTTAGCGGGCTATGGCTACACCTTC. Its protein product is CASSLAGYGYTF. The whole variable domain, filled in from reference TRBV11-2 and TRBJ1-2, reads EAGVAQSPRYKIIEKRQSVAFWCNPISGHATLYWYQQILGQGPKLLIQFQNNGVVDDSQLPKDRFSAERLKGVDSTLKIQPAKLEDSAVYLCASSLAGYGYTFGSGTRLTVV.

The J gene is TRBJ1-5, the V gene TRBV2; 8 positions agree with TRBD1. Germline lookup yields CDR1 SNHLY and CDR2 FYNNEI. Trimming at V came to 3 bases and at J to 7 bases, leaving 5 bases not matched to a gene. CDR3 size: 14 residues. CDR3 sequence: CASSDTGGVQPQHF. The CDR3 DNA is TGTGCCAGCAGTGACACAGGGGGAGTCCAGCCCCAGCATTTT.

This rearrangement joins TRBV25-1 to TRBJ1-3; TRBD1 is a possible D gene (5 bases). CDR1 and CDR2 (germline): MGHDK, SYGVNS. The CDR3 is 18 residues long. V lost 3 bases to trimming and J lost 2 bases, with 20 bases between them. CDR3 DNA: TGTGCCAGCAGTGACCCAAAAGGGGCAGGGAGCCCTGGAAACACCATATATTTT. Protein: CASSDPKGAGSPGNTIYF.

The chain is built from TRBV12-3 or TRBV12-4 and TRBJ2-5; D gene ambiguous. This CDR3 region has 11 residues. Trimming shortened V by 9 bases and J by 5 bases, and 10 bases separated the two germline ends. The CDR3 nucleotides are TGTGCCAGTTCTAGGGTGGAGACCCAGTACTTC. Its protein is CASSRVETQYF.

The chain is built from TRBV4-1 and TRBJ1-1; maybe TRBD1 (6 bases). V dropped 5 bases and J dropped 7 bases, with 29 bases sitting between them. Germline V CDR1 and CDR2: MGHRA, YSYEKL. CDR3 length: 18 amino acids. The CDR3 DNA is TGCGCCAGCAGCTCAGGTTCCCGCCGGCCAGGGACACTGTATGAAGCTTTCTTT. Translating it yields CASSSGSRRPGTLYEAFF.

In its sample, this clonotype was seen a few times. The rearrangement links TRBV10-3 to TRBJ2-5; unclear D gene. Germline loops: CDR1 ENHRY, CDR2 SYGVKD. This CDR3 is 14 amino acids long. V was clipped by 2 bases and J by 1 base, with 8 bases between them. The CDR3 protein is CAISERGSQETQYF. CDR3 DNA sequence: TGTGCCATCAGTGAGAGAGGCAGCCAAGAGACCCAGTACTTC.

The chain recombines TRBV24-1 with TRBJ1-5; D not certain. CDR3 length: 17 amino acids. Germline CDR1 is KGHDR and CDR2 is SFDVKD. The V and J ends lost 2 bases and 2 bases respectively, with 15 bases between them. The CDR3 here is CATSDSRKVQGNQPQHF. The DNA of the CDR3 is TGTGCCACCAGTGATTCAAGAAAAGTGCAGGGCAATCAGCCCCAGCATTTT.

This chain connects TRBV11-2 to TRBJ2-5; D possibly corresponds to TRBD1 (6 bases). Trimming removed 5 bases from V and 5 bases from J, with 18 bases in between. CDR1 and CDR2 from the germline V gene are SGHAT and FQNNGV. The CDR3 has 15 amino acids. CDR3 sequence: CASSLYRDRMETQYF. The CDR3, as DNA: TGTGCCAGCAGCCTCTACAGGGATCGGATGGAGACCCAGTACTTC.

The chain is built from TRBV27 and TRBJ2-2, with 7 bases aligning to TRBD2. Germline CDR1 is MNHEY and CDR2 is SMNVEV (reference sequence). Unmatched junction bases numbered 10, after V lost 6 bases and J lost 3 bases. The CDR3 has 16 residues. This chain's CDR3 is CASRVWRTRYTGELFF. Written as DNA, the CDR3 is TGTGCCAGCAGAGTTTGGAGGACTAGATACACCGGGGAGCTGTTTTTT.

A few counts support this clonotype. The chain is built from TRBV6-5 and TRBJ2-5, with D possibly TRBD2 on 5 matching bases. This CDR3 is built from 14 residues. Germline V gene lookup returns CDR1 MNHEY and CDR2 SVGAGI. The V end lost 4 bases, the J end lost 3 bases, and 12 bases lay between the germline ends. Here the CDR3 reads CASSFESAEETQYF. The CDR3 coding sequence is TGTGCCAGCAGTTTTGAATCAGCGGAAGAGACCCAGTACTTC.

This chain joins TRBV6-1 and TRBJ2-1; 9 positions agree with TRBD2. The length of the CDR3 is 13 residues. CDR1 is MNHNS and CDR2 is SASEGT in the germline V gene. V lost 8 bases and J lost 4; bases outside the gene matches: 3. CDR3 protein: CASVTSGYNEQFF. CDR3 nucleotides: TGTGCCAGCGTAACTAGCGGGTACAATGAGCAGTTCTTC.

This chain uses TRBV12-3 or TRBV12-4 with TRBJ1-4; D uncertain. There are 11 residues in the CDR3. The V end lost 5 bases, the J end lost 12 bases, and 10 bases lay between the germline ends. Written as DNA, the CDR3 is TGTGCCAGCAGTGCCCTCAGTGAACTGTTTTTT. Protein: CASSALSELFF.

The sample holds a few counts of this clonotype. The CDR3 protein is CSARDPGQGQPQHF. Here the CDR3 DNA reads TGCAGTGCTAGAGATCCAGGGCAGGGTCAGCCCCAGCATTTT. The chain links TRBV20-1 to TRBJ1-5, with D maybe TRBD1 (5 bases). The ends were cut back, 0 bases at V and 6 bases at J, with 12 bases in the middle. This CDR3 contains 14 residues. Germline lookup yields CDR1 DFQATT and CDR2 SNEGSKA (reference sequence).

The genes are TRBV7-9 and TRBJ2-3; no firm D call. The CDR3 totals 18 residues. Trimming stripped 5 bases from V and 7 bases from J, with 28 bases between. Germline V CDR1 and CDR2: SEHNR, FQNEAQ (reference sequence). CDR3 region: CASSGDGTRYARSNTQYF. The CDR3 DNA reads TGTGCCAGCAGCGGAGATGGCACAAGGTACGCAAGGTCCAATACGCAGTATTTT.

J is TRBJ2-2 and V is TRBV6-4; 9 nucleotides line up with TRBD1. Germline V gene lookup returns CDR1 MRHNA and CDR2 SNTAGT. Trimming cost V 4 bases and J 3 bases; bases outside gene matches: 3. This CDR3 contains 15 residues. Here the CDR3 DNA reads TGTGCCAGCAGTGCACGACAGGGGGACACCGGGGAGCTGTTTTTT. Amino acids: CASSARQGDTGELFF.

This clonotype was counted between two and nine times. The chain combines TRBV6-1 with TRBJ1-5; D unresolved. The germline V gene has CDR1 MNHNS and CDR2 SASEGT. Trimming stripped 6 bases from V and 4 bases from J, with 4 bases between. This CDR3 spans 11 amino acids. This CDR3 is CASRSNQPQHF. The DNA of the CDR3 is TGTGCCAGCAGGAGTAATCAGCCCCAGCATTTT.

The CDR3 loop is CASSLGGTGIGEKLFF. CDR3 nucleotide sequence: TGTGCCAGCAGCTTAGGGGGCACAGGGATAGGGGAAAAACTGTTTTTT. This chain connects TRBV7-2 to TRBJ1-4; tentatively, D is TRBD1 (6 bases). The V end was cut by 1 base, the J end by 8 bases, with 17 bases between. The CDR3 loop spans 16 amino acids. Per germline, CDR1 SGHTA and CDR2 FQGNSA.

This clonotype was counted only a few times. The chain recombines TRBV7-2 with TRBJ1-5; 7 positions agree with TRBD1. The germline gives CDR1 SGHTA, CDR2 FQGNSA. V gave up 5 bases and J gave up 3 bases; unmatched junction bases: 7. This CDR3 is built from 15 residues. Here the CDR3 DNA reads TGTGCCAGCAGCAACGGACAGGCCATCAATCAGCCCCAGCATTTT. Protein sequence: CASSNGQAINQPQHF.

V gene TRBV4-1 combines with J gene TRBJ1-6, with D uncertain. The V end lost 1 base, the J end lost 7 bases, and 14 bases lay between the germline ends. Per the germline V gene, CDR1 is MGHRA and CDR2 is YSYEKL. The CDR3 runs 16 residues. CDR3 nucleotide sequence: TGCGCCAGCAGCCAAGGCTCCGTTTTCGGAAATTCACCCCTCCACTTT. Its protein is CASSQGSVFGNSPLHF.

The V call is TRBV20-1, the J call TRBJ2-7; D assignment may be TRBD1 or TRBD2 (5 bases each). The CDR3 is 13 amino acids. Germline CDR1 and CDR2: DFQATT and SNEGSKA (reference sequence). The germline V and J ends were trimmed by 2 bases and 2 bases, with 10 bases remaining between them. In DNA form, the CDR3 reads TGCAGTGCTAGAAGAGGGGCCCCCTACGAGCAGTACTTC. Protein: CSARRGAPYEQYF.

This clonotype was seen a handful of times. The gene calls are TRBV7-9 and TRBJ2-1; unclear D gene. The CDR3 extends over 13 amino acids. V lost 5 bases, J lost 4 bases, and 9 bases lay in between. The germline gives CDR1 SEHNR, CDR2 FQNEAQ (reference sequence). CDR3 protein: CASSPDGYNEQFF. The CDR3 DNA follows: TGTGCCAGCAGCCCCGACGGGTACAATGAGCAGTTCTTC.

V usage is TRBV29-1 and J usage is TRBJ2-2; 7 bases align to TRBD1. The CDR3 covers 13 residues. The J segment lost 1 base and the V segment lost 5 bases, leaving 1 base of the junction unmatched. Germline V lookup: CDR1 SQVTM, CDR2 ANQGSEA. The DNA for the CDR3 is TGCAGCGTTCACAGGGGGAACACCGGGGAGCTGTTTTTT. Amino acid sequence: CSVHRGNTGELFF.

This clonotype is large in the sample. The V and J genes are TRBV2 and TRBJ2-3; 9 bases match TRBD2. Trimming took 5 bases from V and 1 from J; bases not matched to a gene: 4. The CDR3 loop spans 15 amino acids. CDR1 SNHLY and CDR2 FYNNEI come from the germline V gene. The CDR3 DNA follows: TGTGCCAGCAGTTTGGGACTAGCTCGCACAGATACGCAGTATTTT. Translating it yields CASSLGLARTDTQYF. Full variable domain (outside the CDR3, taken from reference TRBV2 and TRBJ2-3): EPEVTQTPSHQVTQMGQEVILRCVPISNHLYFYWYRQILGQKVEFLVSFYNNEISEKSEIFDDQFSVERPDGSNFTLKIRSTKLEDSAMYFCASSLGLARTDTQYFGPGTRLTVL.

The rearrangement uses TRBV20-1 and TRBJ2-1; a possible D gene is TRBD1 (5 bases). The CDR3 runs 11 residues. The V and J ends lost 0 bases and 10 bases respectively, with 7 bases between them. Germline assignment: CDR1 DFQATT and CDR2 SNEGSKA (reference sequence). CDR3 nucleotide sequence: TGCAGTGCTAGAGATAGGGGCGAGCAGTTCTTC. Translated: CSARDRGEQFF.

This clonotype occurred a few times. The chain recombines TRBV21-1 with TRBJ2-5. TRBV21-1 is a pseudogene locus. The CDR3 contains 14 residues. The CDR3 region has the DNA TGTGCCAGCAGCAAACTTGAGTACCAAGAGACCCAGTACTTC. Translating gives CASSKLEYQETQYF.

The V call is TRBV7-3, the J call TRBJ2-7; D remains unclear. The germline CDR1 and CDR2 sequences are SGHTA and FQGTGA. Trimming took off 1 base at V and 4 bases at J, with 11 bases between the two ends. CDR3 length: 14 amino acids. The CDR3: CASSLMAGPYEQYF. Written as DNA, the CDR3 is TGTGCCAGCAGCTTAATGGCAGGACCTTACGAGCAGTACTTC.

The chain couples TRBV11-2 to TRBJ2-3; the match to TRBD2 covers 11 bases. Trimming at V came to 5 bases and at J to 0 bases, leaving 4 bases not matched to a gene. Looked up from germline, CDR1 is SGHAT and CDR2 is FQNNGV. This CDR3 is built from 16 residues. The CDR3 loop reads CASSPGLAGSTDTQYF. CDR3 coding DNA: TGTGCCAGCAGCCCCGGACTAGCGGGTAGCACAGATACGCAGTATTTT.